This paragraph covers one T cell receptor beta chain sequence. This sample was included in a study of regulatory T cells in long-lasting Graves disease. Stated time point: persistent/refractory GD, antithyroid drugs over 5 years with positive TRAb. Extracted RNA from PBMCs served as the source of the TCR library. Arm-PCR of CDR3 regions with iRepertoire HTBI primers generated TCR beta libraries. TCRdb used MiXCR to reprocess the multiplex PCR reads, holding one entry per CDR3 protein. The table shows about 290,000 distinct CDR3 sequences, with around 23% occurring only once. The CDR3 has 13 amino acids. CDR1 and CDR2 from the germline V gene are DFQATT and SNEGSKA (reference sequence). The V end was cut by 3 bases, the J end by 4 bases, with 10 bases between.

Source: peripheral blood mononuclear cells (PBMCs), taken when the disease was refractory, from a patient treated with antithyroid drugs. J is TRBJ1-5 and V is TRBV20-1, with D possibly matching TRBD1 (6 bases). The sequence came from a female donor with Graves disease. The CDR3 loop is CSARRGGNQPQHF. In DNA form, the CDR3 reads TGCAGTGCTAGGAGAGGGGGAAATCAGCCCCAGCATTTT.